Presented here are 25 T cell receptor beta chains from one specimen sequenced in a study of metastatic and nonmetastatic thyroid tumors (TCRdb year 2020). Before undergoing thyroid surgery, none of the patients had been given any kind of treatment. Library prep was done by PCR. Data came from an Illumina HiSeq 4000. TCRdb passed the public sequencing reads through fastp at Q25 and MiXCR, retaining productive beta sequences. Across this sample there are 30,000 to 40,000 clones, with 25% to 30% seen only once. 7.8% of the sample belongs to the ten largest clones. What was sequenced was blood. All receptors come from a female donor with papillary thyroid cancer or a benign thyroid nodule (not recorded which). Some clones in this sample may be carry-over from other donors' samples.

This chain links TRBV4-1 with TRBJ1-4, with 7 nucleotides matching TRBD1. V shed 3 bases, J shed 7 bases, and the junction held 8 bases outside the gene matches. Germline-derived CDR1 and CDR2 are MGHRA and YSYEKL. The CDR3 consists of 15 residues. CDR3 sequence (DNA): TGCGCCAGCAGCCACCGCCAGGGGGAGGGTGAAAAACTGTTTTTT. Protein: CASSHRQGEGEKLFF.

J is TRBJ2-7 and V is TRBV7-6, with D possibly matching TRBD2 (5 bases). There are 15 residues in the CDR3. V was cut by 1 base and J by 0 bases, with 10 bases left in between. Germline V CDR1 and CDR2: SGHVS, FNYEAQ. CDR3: CASSLEVSASYEQYF. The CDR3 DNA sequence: TGTGCCAGCAGCTTAGAAGTTAGCGCCTCCTACGAGCAGTACTTC.

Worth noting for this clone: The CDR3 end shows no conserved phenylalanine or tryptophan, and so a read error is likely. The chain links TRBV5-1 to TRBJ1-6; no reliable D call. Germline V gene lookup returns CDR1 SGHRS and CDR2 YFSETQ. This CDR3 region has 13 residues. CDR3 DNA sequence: TGCGCCAGCAGCTTGGGGGGAAATTCACCACTCCACTAT. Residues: CASSLGGNSPLHY.

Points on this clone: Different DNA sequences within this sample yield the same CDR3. The CDR3 sequence is CATSKSRQSPGSTQYF. Here the CDR3 DNA reads TGTGCCACCAGCAAGAGCAGACAGTCGCCAGGTTCGACCCAGTACTTC. J is TRBJ2-5 and V is TRBV15; maybe TRBD1 (5 bases). V was shortened by 4 bases and J by 7 bases, with 22 bases between the two germline ends. This CDR3 has 16 amino acids. The V gene's germline CDR1 is LNHNV and CDR2 YYDKDF (reference sequence).

The CDR3, as DNA: TGTGCCAGCAACGCTGGAGGGCCATATGGCTACACCTTC. The encoded protein is CASNAGGPYGYTF. This chain connects TRBV6-1 to TRBJ1-2, with D unresolved. The CDR3 is 13 amino acids. Trimming took off 7 bases at V and 5 bases at J, with 14 bases between the two ends. CDR1 MNHNS and CDR2 SASEGT come from the germline V gene.

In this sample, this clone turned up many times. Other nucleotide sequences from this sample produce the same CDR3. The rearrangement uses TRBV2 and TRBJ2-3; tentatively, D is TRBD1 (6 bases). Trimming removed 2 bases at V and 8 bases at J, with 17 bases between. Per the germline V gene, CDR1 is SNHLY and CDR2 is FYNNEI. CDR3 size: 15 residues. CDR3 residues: CASSEIAQGQGTQYF. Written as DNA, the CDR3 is TGTGCCAGCAGTGAAATAGCACAGGGTCAGGGTACGCAGTATTTT. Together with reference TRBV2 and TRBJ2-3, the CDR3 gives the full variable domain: EPEVTQTPSHQVTQMGQEVILRCVPISNHLYFYWYRQILGQKVEFLVSFYNNEISEKSEIFDDQFSVERPDGSNFTLKIRSTKLEDSAMYFCASSEIAQGQGTQYFGPGTRLTVL.

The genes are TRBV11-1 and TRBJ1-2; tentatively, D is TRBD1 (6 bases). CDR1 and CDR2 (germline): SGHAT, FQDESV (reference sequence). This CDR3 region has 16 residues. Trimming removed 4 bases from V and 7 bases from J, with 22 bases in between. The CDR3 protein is CASSSGVGAALSGYTF. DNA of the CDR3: TGTGCCAGCAGCTCCGGGGTGGGGGCCGCTTTAAGTGGCTACACCTTC.

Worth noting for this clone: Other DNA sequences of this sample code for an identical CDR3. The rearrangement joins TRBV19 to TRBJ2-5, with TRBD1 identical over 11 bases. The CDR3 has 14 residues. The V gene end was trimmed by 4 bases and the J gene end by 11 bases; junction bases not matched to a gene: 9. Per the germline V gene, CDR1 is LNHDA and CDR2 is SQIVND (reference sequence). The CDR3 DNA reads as TGTGCCAGTAGTACGGACAGGGGGCCTGGGACGCAGTACTTC. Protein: CASSTDRGPGTQYF.

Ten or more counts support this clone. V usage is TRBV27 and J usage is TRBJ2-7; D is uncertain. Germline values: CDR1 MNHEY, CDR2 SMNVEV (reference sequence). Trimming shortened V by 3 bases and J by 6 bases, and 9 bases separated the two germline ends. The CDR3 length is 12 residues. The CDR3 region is CASSFKGFEQYF. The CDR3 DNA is TGTGCCAGCAGTTTCAAGGGATTCGAGCAGTACTTC.

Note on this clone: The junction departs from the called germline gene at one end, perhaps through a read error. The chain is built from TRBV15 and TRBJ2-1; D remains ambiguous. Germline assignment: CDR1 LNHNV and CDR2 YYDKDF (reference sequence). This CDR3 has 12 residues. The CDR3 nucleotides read TGTGCCACCAGCATGGCATACAATGCGCAGGTCTTC. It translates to CATSMAYNAQVF.

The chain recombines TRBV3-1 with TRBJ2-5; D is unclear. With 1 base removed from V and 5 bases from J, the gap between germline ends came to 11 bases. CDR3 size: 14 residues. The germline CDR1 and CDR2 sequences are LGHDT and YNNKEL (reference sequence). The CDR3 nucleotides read TGTGCCAGCAGCCAAGGCCCAGACGGGGAGACCCAGTACTTC. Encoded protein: CASSQGPDGETQYF.

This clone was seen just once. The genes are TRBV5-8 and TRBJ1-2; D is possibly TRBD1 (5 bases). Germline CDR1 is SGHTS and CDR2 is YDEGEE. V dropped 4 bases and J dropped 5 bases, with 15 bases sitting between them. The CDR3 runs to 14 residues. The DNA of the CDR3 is TGTGCCAGCAGCCTAGGACATGCGAGTTATGGCTACACCTTC. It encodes CASSLGHASYGYTF. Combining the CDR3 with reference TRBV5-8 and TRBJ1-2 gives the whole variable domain EAGVTQSPTHLIKTRGQQATLRCSPISGHTSVYWYQQALGLGLQFLLWYDEGEERNRGNFPPRFSGRQFPNYSSELNVNALELEDSALYLCASSLGHASYGYTFGSGTRLTVV.

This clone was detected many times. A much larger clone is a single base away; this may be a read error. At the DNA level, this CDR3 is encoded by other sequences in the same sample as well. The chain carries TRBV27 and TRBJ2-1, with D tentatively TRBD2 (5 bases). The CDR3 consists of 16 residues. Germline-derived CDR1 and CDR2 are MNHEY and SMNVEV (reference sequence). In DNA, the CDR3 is TGTGCTAGCCTCCCCGAAGGGAGTAGCTCCTACAATGAGCAGTTCTTC. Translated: CASLPEGSSSYNEQFF.

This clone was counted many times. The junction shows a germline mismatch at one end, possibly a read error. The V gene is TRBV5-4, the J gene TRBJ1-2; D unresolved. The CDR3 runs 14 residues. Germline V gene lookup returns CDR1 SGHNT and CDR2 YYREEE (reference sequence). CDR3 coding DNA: TGCGCCAGCAGCTTGGAAAGCCCCCTTTATGGCTACACCTTC. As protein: CASSLESPLYGYTF. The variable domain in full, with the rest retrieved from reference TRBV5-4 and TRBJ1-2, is ETGVTQSPTHLIKTRGQQVTLRCSSQSGHNTVSWYQQALGQGPQFIFQYYREEENGRGNFPPRFSGLQFPNYSSELNVNALELDDSALYLCASSLESPLYGYTFGSGTRLTVV.

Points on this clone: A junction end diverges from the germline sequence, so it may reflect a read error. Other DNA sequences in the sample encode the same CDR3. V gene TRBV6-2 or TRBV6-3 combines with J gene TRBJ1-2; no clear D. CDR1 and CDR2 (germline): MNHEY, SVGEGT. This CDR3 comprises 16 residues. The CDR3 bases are TGTGCCAGCAGTTACACCCTACTGGGTTTGGACTATGGCTACACCTTT. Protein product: CASSYTLLGLDYGYTF.

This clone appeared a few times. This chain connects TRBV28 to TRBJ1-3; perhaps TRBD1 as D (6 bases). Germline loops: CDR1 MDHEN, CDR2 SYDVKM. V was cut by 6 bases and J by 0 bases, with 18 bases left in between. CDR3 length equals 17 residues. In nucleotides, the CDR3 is TGTGCCAGCAGAGTGTCGACAGGTTTGCCCTCTGGAAACACCATATATTTT. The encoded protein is CASRVSTGLPSGNTIYF.

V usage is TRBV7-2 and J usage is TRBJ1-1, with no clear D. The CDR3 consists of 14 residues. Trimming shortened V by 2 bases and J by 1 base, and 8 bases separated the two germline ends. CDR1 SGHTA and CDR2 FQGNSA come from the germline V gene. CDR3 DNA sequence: TGTGCCAGCAGCTTACAGGCGACGAACACTGAAGCTTTCTTT. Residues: CASSLQATNTEAFF.

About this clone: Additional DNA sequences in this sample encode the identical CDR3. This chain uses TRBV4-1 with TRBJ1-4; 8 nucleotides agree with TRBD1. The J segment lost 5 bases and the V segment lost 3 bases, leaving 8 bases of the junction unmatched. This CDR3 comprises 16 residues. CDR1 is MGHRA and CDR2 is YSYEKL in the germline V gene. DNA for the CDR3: TGCGCCAGCAGCCAGTCAACCGGGACAGGCAATGAAAAACTGTTTTTT. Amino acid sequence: CASSQSTGTGNEKLFF.

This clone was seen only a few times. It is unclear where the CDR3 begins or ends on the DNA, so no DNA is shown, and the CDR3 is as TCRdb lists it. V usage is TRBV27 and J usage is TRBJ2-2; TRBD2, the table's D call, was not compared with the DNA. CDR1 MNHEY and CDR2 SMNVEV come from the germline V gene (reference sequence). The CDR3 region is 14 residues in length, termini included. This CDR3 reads CASSSSDYTGDLFF.

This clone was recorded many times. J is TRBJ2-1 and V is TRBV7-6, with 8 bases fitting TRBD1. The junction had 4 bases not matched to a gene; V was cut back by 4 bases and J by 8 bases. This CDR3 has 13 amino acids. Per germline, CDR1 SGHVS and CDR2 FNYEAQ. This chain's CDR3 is CASSYSRGHEQFF. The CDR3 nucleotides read TGTGCCAGCAGCTACTCCAGGGGGCATGAGCAGTTCTTC.

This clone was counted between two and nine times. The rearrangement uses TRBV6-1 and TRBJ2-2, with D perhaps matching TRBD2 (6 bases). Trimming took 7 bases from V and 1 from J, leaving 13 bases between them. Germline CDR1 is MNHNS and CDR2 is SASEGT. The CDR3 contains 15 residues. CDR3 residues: CASTPEGLNTGELFF. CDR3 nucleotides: TGTGCCAGCACCCCGGAGGGCCTGAACACCGGGGAGCTGTTTTTT.

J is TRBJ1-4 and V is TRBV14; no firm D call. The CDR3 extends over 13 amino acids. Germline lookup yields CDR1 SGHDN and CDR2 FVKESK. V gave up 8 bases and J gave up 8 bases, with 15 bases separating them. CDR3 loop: CASRQETEEKLFF. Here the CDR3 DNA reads TGTGCCAGCCGGCAAGAGACGGAGGAAAAACTGTTTTTT. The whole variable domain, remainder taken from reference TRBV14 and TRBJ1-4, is EAGVTQFPSHSVIEKGQTVTLRCDPISGHDNLYWYRRVMGKEIKFLLHFVKESKQDESGMPNNRFLAERTGGTYSTLKVQPAELEDSGVYFCASRQETEEKLFFGSGTQLSVL.

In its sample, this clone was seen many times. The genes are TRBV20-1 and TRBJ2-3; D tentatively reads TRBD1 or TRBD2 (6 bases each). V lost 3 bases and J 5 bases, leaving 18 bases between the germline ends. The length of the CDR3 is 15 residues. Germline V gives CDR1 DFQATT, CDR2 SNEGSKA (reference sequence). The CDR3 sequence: CSARYGGTRGDTQYF. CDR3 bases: TGCAGTGCTAGGTACGGCGGGACACGGGGAGATACGCAGTATTTT.

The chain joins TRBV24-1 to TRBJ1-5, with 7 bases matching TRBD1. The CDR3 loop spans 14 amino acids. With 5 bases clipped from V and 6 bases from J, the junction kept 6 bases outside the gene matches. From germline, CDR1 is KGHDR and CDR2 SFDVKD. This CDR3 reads CATSGNRGAQPQHF. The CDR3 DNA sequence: TGTGCCACCAGTGGTAACAGGGGTGCTCAGCCCCAGCATTTT.

In DNA, the CDR3 is TGTGCCAGCATTAGAGCCTGGACAGGGGGAATGGGTGAGCAGTTCTTC. It yields the protein CASIRAWTGGMGEQFF. The genes are TRBV2 and TRBJ2-1; 10 nucleotides agree with TRBD1. The CDR3 runs to 16 residues. Germline CDR1 reads SNHLY; CDR2 reads FYNNEI. After removal of 7 bases from V and 9 bases from J, the junction contained 15 bases not matched to a gene.